A single sample is the source of the 19 T cell receptor beta chains below, sequenced in a study of human T cells and chemical hapten exposure. TCRdb redid the calling of the RACE reads with MiXCR, one entry per CDR3 protein. Seen here are 150,000 to 200,000 distinct CDR3 sequences, approximately 20% observed once, and the top ten hold approximately 6.7%. Time point in this sample: patch test 1, 2 weeks after DPC sensitization. Sample treatment: therapeutic diphenylcyclopropenone sensitization with weekly scalp DPC. The sequencing used whole blood, collected in connection with sensitization to the hapten diphenylcyclopropenone (DPC). These receptors were collected from a woman between 50 and 59 years old with alopecia areata. Some clones in this sample may be carry-over from other donors' samples.

This clonotype was counted a few times. CDR3 in amino acids: CASTIQANYGYTF. Here the CDR3 DNA reads TGTGCCAGCACCATACAGGCTAACTATGGCTACACCTTC. The chain is built from TRBV12-3 or TRBV12-4 and TRBJ1-2, with D maybe TRBD1 (5 bases). CDR3 length: 13 residues. The V gene lost 7 bases and the J gene lost 0 bases, with 9 bases spanning the gap.

The chain employs TRBV3-1 and TRBJ1-2; 10 bases line up with TRBD1. CDR1 and CDR2 from the germline V gene are LGHDT and YNNKEL (reference sequence). There are 13 residues in the CDR3. The CDR3 DNA reads TGTGTCATCCTAAGACAGGGGGCTGGTGGCTACACCTTC. Its protein product is CVILRQGAGGYTF.

This clonotype was seen only a few times. The genes are TRBV5-1 and TRBJ2-7; 11 nucleotides match TRBD2. Unmatched junction bases numbered 12, after V lost 4 bases and J lost 6 bases. CDR3 length: 16 amino acids. Germline assignment: CDR1 SGHRS and CDR2 YFSETQ. The chain's CDR3 is CASSLGLAEPRGEQYF. The CDR3 nucleotides read TGCGCCAGCAGCCTGGGACTAGCGGAACCCCGGGGCGAGCAGTACTTC. Together with reference TRBV5-1 and TRBJ2-7, the CDR3 gives the full variable domain: KAGVTQTPRYLIKTRGQQVTLSCSPISGHRSVSWYQQTPGQGLQFLFEYFSETQRNKGNFPGRFSGRQFSNSRSEMNVSTLELGDSALYLCASSLGLAEPRGEQYFGPGTRLTVT.

V usage is TRBV27 and J usage is TRBJ1-1, with D perhaps TRBD1 (5 bases). Per the germline V gene, CDR1 is MNHEY and CDR2 is SMNVEV (reference sequence). CDR3 length equals 14 residues. Trimming pared 2 bases from V and 6 bases from J, leaving 13 bases between. For the CDR3, the DNA is TGTGCCAGCAGTTTAAAGGCAGGGTGGTCTGAAGCTTTCTTT. Protein product: CASSLKAGWSEAFF.

The CDR3: CASSEAIGGGVDTQYF. DNA for the CDR3: TGTGCCAGCAGTGAAGCTATAGGCGGGGGAGTGGATACGCAGTATTTT. The chain uses TRBV6-1 and TRBJ2-3, with 7 bases identical to TRBD2. This CDR3 has 16 amino acids. CDR1 is MNHNS, CDR2 SASEGT, per germline. The ends lost 0 bases at V and 6 bases at J; junction bases unmatched: 9.

The chain couples TRBV29-1 to TRBJ2-5, with 7 bases fitting TRBD1. This CDR3 comprises 15 residues. V lost 4 bases to trimming and J lost 0 bases; unmatched junction nucleotides: 8. Germline values: CDR1 SQVTM, CDR2 ANQGSEA. The chain's CDR3 is CSVAGARGYQETQYF. The CDR3 region has the DNA TGCAGCGTTGCTGGGGCCAGGGGGTACCAAGAGACCCAGTACTTC.

This clonotype has a handful of counts. J is TRBJ1-6 and V is TRBV6-5; D is perhaps TRBD1 (6 bases). Trimming shortened V by 4 bases and J by 7 bases, and 14 bases separated the two germline ends. Germline lookup yields CDR1 MNHEY and CDR2 SVGAGI. The CDR3 covers 15 residues. Here the CDR3 reads CASSSLTGRNSPLHF. The CDR3 nucleotides are TGTGCCAGCAGTTCTCTGACAGGAAGGAATTCACCCCTCCACTTT.

CDR3 bases: TGTGCCAGCAGCCAAGGAGGAGACTCGAGCACAGATACGCAGTATTTT. This encodes CASSQGGDSSTDTQYF. V usage is TRBV4-2 and J usage is TRBJ2-3; D unresolved. Germline V gene sequence: CDR1 LGHNA, CDR2 YNFKEQ. V lost 1 base and J 0 bases, leaving 11 bases between the germline ends. The CDR3 has 16 amino acids.

The chain employs TRBV10-3 and TRBJ2-7, with TRBD1 identical over 9 bases. The CDR3 extends over 14 amino acids. Trimming at V came to 4 bases and at J to 6 bases, leaving 7 bases not matched to a gene. In germline, CDR1 is ENHRY, CDR2 SYGVKD. The CDR3 spells CAISGGTGSAEQYF. CDR3 coding DNA: TGTGCCATCAGTGGAGGGACAGGGTCCGCCGAGCAGTACTTC.

The DNA for the CDR3 is TGCAGTGCGCGACTAGCGGGAGCCGGATACAATGAGCAGTTCTTC. Translating it yields CSARLAGAGYNEQFF. The chain uses TRBV20-1 and TRBJ2-1; 12 bases fit TRBD2. The CDR3 has 15 residues. Germline CDR1 DFQATT, CDR2 SNEGSKA (reference sequence). V trimming: 6 bases; J trimming: 4 bases; junction bases outside the gene matches: 7.

This clonotype has more than one count but fewer than ten. The chain recombines TRBV6-5 with TRBJ1-2; no reliable D call. CDR3 size: 13 residues. Germline V gives CDR1 MNHEY, CDR2 SVGAGI. V was clipped by 4 bases and J by 3 bases, with 9 bases between them. The CDR3 sequence is CASSFHADYGYTF. The CDR3, as DNA: TGTGCCAGCAGTTTTCACGCGGACTATGGCTACACCTTC.

Here the CDR3 reads CATSRDQYEQYF. The CDR3 DNA reads TGTGCCACCAGCAGAGATCAGTACGAGCAGTACTTC. This chain connects TRBV15 to TRBJ2-7, with no clear D. The V end lost 0 bases, the J end lost 4 bases, and 4 bases lay between the germline ends. CDR3 size: 12 residues. Germline CDR1 and CDR2: LNHNV and YYDKDF (reference sequence).

This chain joins TRBV30 and TRBJ1-5, with a weak D call TRBD1 (6 bases). Trimming took 0 bases from V and 1 from J, leaving 7 bases between them. From germline, CDR1 is GTSNPN and CDR2 SVGIG (reference sequence). CDR3 size: 14 residues. The CDR3 nucleotides read TGTGCCTGGAGTGTGGGGGCAAGCAATCAGCCCCAGCATTTT. This gives the protein CAWSVGASNQPQHF. Full variable domain (remainder filled in from reference TRBV30 and TRBJ1-5): SQTIHQWPATLVQPVGSPLSLECTVEGTSNPNLYWYRQAAGRGLQLLFYSVGIGQISSEVPQNLSASRPQDRQFILSSKKLLLSDSGFYLCAWSVGASNQPQHFGDGTRLSIL.

This clonotype has at least ten counts. This chain connects TRBV29-1 to TRBJ2-5; 10 nucleotides align to TRBD2. The ends lost 6 bases at V and 5 bases at J; junction bases unmatched: 21. Germline V lookup: CDR1 SQVTM, CDR2 ANQGSEA. The CDR3 consists of 18 residues. CDR3 loop: CSVALGGLAGVVVETQYF. The CDR3, as DNA: TGCAGCGTCGCACTTGGGGGGCTAGCGGGAGTTGTTGTGGAGACCCAGTACTTC.

This clonotype was observed a handful of times. The chain has TRBV25-1 and TRBJ2-6, with 7 bases aligning to TRBD1. The CDR3 runs to 16 residues. V lost 4 bases and J lost 0; bases outside the gene matches: 3. Germline V CDR1 and CDR2: MGHDK, SYGVNS. DNA for the CDR3: TGTGCCAGCAGTGCCTGGGACAGCTCTGGGGCCAACGTCCTGACTTTC. Protein product: CASSAWDSSGANVLTF.

The rearrangement uses TRBV25-1 and TRBJ2-7, with no clear D. Germline V gene lookup returns CDR1 MGHDK and CDR2 SYGVNS. The CDR3 is 13 amino acids. The V end lost 3 bases, the J end lost 3 bases, and 9 bases lay between the germline ends. In nucleotides, the CDR3 is TGTGCCAGCAGTGAGGACCCCGACTACGAGCAGTACTTC. Amino acid sequence: CASSEDPDYEQYF.

This rearrangement joins TRBV29-1 to TRBJ2-1; 8 positions match TRBD1. Germline V gene sequence: CDR1 SQVTM, CDR2 ANQGSEA. J lost 4 bases, V lost 2 bases, and 4 bases had no gene match. CDR3 size: 14 residues. The CDR3 bases are TGCAGCGTTGAAAAGGGGACAGGATACAATGAGCAGTTCTTC. Translated: CSVEKGTGYNEQFF.

The V gene is TRBV6-6, the J gene TRBJ1-2; the D is unclear. This CDR3 has 9 amino acids. Germline-derived CDR1 and CDR2 are MNHNY and SVGAGI (reference sequence). V was pared by 7 bases and J by 12 bases, with 9 bases between. The CDR3 reads CASNPPDTF. The CDR3 nucleotides read TGTGCCAGCAATCCACCCGACACCTTC.

This clonotype has just a few counts. This chain connects TRBV30 to TRBJ2-3; no firm D call. V shed 5 bases and J shed 3 bases, with 15 bases lying between them. Germline V gives CDR1 GTSNPN, CDR2 SVGIG (reference sequence). The CDR3 contains 14 residues. In DNA, the CDR3 is TGTGCCTGGCAGAGTGGTACCAAGACAGATACGCAGTATTTT. Protein: CAWQSGTKTDTQYF.